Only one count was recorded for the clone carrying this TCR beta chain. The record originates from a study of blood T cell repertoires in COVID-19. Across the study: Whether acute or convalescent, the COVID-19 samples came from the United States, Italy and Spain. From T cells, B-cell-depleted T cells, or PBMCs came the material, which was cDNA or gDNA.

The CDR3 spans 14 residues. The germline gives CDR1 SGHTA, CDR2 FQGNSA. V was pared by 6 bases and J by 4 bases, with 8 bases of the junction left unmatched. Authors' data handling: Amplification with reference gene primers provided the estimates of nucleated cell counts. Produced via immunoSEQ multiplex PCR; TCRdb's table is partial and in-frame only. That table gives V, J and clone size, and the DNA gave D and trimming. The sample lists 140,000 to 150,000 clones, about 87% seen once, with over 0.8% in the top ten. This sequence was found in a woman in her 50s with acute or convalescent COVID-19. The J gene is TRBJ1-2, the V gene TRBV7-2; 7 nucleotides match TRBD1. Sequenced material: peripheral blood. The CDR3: CASRAGTEVYGYTF. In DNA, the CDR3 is TGTGCCAGCAGGGCAGGGACAGAAGTCTATGGCTACACCTTC.